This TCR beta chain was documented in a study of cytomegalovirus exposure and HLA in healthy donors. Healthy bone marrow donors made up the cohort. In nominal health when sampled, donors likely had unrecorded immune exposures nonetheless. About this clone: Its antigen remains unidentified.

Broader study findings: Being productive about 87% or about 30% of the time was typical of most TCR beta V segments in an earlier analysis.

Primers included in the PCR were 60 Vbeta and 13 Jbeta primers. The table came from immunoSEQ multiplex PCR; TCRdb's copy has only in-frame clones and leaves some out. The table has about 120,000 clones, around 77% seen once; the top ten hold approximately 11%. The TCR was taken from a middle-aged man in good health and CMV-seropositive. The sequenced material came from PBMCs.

The CDR3 sequence: CASSFAQTTNEKLFF. DNA for the CDR3: TGTGCCAGTAGTTTCGCCCAGACTACTAATGAAAAACTGTTTTTT. J is TRBJ1-4 and V is TRBV19; D is ambiguous. CDR3 length equals 15 residues. The V gene's germline CDR1 is LNHDA and CDR2 SQIVND (reference sequence). Between the trimmed V and J ends, which lost 5 bases and 2 bases, there was a span of 12 bases.